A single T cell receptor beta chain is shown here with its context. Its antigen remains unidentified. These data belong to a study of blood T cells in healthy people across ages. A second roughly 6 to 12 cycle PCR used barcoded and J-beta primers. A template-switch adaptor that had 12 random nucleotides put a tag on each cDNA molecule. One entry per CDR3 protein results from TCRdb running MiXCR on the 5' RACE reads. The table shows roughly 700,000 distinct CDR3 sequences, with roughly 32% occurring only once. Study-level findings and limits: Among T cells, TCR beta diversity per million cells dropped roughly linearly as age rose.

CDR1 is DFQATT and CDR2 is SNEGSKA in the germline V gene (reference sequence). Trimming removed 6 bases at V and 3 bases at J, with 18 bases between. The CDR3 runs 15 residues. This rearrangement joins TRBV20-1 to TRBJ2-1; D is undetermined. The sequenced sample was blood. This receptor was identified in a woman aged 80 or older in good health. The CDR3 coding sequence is TGCAGTGCCGCTCCCAGAACTGCAGTCTACAATGAGCAGTTCTTC. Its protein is CSAAPRTAVYNEQFF.